The 17 T cell receptor beta chains below were found in one sample sequenced in a study of T cell responses to AZD1222 COVID-19 vaccine. Assay used: immunoSEQ multiplex PCR; TCRdb lists only in-frame clones, some missing. The data show approximately 110,000 clones, 92% seen once. This specimen was peripheral blood, taken on day 0 of AZD1222 vaccination. These receptors all come from an adult in good health.

The chain joins TRBV10-3 to TRBJ2-7; 7 bases map to TRBD1. V lost 3 bases and J lost 4; bases outside the gene matches: 6. The CDR3 loop spans 14 amino acids. CDR1 ENHRY and CDR2 SYGVKD come from the germline V gene. The CDR3 DNA is TGTGCCATCAGTGACTTCGAGGGGGCGTACGAGCAGTACTTC. It encodes CAISDFEGAYEQYF.

The chain uses TRBV11-2 and TRBJ2-5; D might be TRBD2 (5 bases). The CDR3 extends over 14 amino acids. Trimming removed 5 bases at V and 5 bases at J, with 15 bases between. Germline assignment: CDR1 SGHAT and CDR2 FQNNGV. CDR3 coding DNA: TGTGCCAGCAGCCCCGGGAATGTGTTGGAGACCCAGTACTTC. It codes for CASSPGNVLETQYF.

V usage is TRBV3-1 (or the pseudogene TRBV3-2) and J usage is TRBJ2-1; D possibly corresponds to TRBD1 (6 bases). Trimming left V 0 bases short and J 2 bases short, with 17 bases between. Per the germline V gene, CDR1 is LGHDT and CDR2 is YNNKEL (reference sequence). The CDR3 extends over 18 amino acids. The CDR3 DNA reads TGTGCCAGCAGCCAAGATCAAAGAAGGGGGTCTCCCTACAATGAGCAGTTCTTC. Amino acids: CASSQDQRRGSPYNEQFF.

This chain uses TRBV7-2 with TRBJ2-2; D is ambiguous. Looked up from germline, CDR1 is SGHTA and CDR2 is FQGNSA. With 4 bases removed from V and 6 bases from J, the gap between germline ends came to 9 bases. The CDR3 runs 13 residues. Written as DNA, the CDR3 is TGTGCCAGCAGCTCGACTCCCGCCGGGGAGCTGTTTTTT. Amino acids: CASSSTPAGELFF.

The V gene is TRBV19, the J gene TRBJ2-5; 12 bases fit TRBD2. The V and J ends lost 2 bases and 5 bases, in that order; junction bases with no gene match: 6. This CDR3 has 16 amino acids. Per the germline V gene, CDR1 is LNHDA and CDR2 is SQIVND (reference sequence). The DNA for the CDR3 is TGTGCCAGTAGTATACTTCTAGCGGGAGGGCTGGAGACCCAGTACTTC. This encodes CASSILLAGGLETQYF.

The V call is TRBV28, the J call TRBJ2-3; TRBD2 matches at 9 bases. Germline V gene sequence: CDR1 MDHEN, CDR2 SYDVKM. The CDR3 covers 16 residues. The V gene end was trimmed by 1 base and the J gene end by 1 base; junction bases not matched to a gene: 3. In nucleotides, the CDR3 is TGTGCCAGCAGTTTATTAGCGGGAGTGGGCACAGATACGCAGTATTTT. Residues: CASSLLAGVGTDTQYF. Full variable domain (remainder filled in from reference TRBV28 and TRBJ2-3): DVKVTQSSRYLVKRTGEKVFLECVQDMDHENMFWYRQDPGLGLRLIYFSYDVKMKEKGDIPEGYSVSREKKERFSLILESASTNQTSMYLCASSLLAGVGTDTQYFGPGTRLTVL.

The chain joins TRBV3-1 (or the pseudogene TRBV3-2) to TRBJ1-5; 9 bases are shared with TRBD1. Germline trimming cut 1 base from V and 6 bases from J; bases unmatched to any gene: 10. From germline, CDR1 is LGHDT and CDR2 YNNKEL (reference sequence). The CDR3 extends over 17 amino acids. The CDR3 DNA sequence: TGTGCCAGCAGCCAAGGACAGGGGGATACGTTGAGTCAGCCCCAGCATTTT. Translation: CASSQGQGDTLSQPQHF.

The CDR3 region has the DNA TGTGCCAGCAGCCAGGGACAGGGGGGACAAGCTTTCTTT. It yields the protein CASSQGQGGQAFF. The gene calls are TRBV4-2 and TRBJ1-1, with 11 bases fitting TRBD1. CDR1 is LGHNA, CDR2 YNFKEQ, per germline. V gave up 3 bases and J gave up 9 bases; unmatched junction bases: 3. This CDR3 spans 13 amino acids.

As DNA, the CDR3 is TGTGCCAGTCGAGGGGGACAGTCAAATCAGCCCCAGCATTTT. Residues: CASRGGQSNQPQHF. The V call is TRBV6-6, the J call TRBJ1-5, with 7 bases matching TRBD1. Trimming cost V 9 bases and J 4 bases; bases outside gene matches: 9. The CDR3 consists of 14 residues. CDR1 is MNHNY and CDR2 is SVGAGI in the germline V gene (reference sequence).

The chain joins TRBV4-1 to TRBJ1-1; maybe TRBD1 (5 bases). Germline V gene lookup returns CDR1 MGHRA and CDR2 YSYEKL. Trimming took off 1 base at V and 2 bases at J, with 11 bases between the two ends. The CDR3 has 15 amino acids. The CDR3 nucleotides read TGCGCCAGCAGCCAAGCTGTGACAGAAAACACTGAAGCTTTCTTT. Translating gives CASSQAVTENTEAFF.

The chain uses TRBV5-8 and TRBJ1-1, with TRBD1 as a possible D gene (6 bases). Germline V CDR1 and CDR2: SGHTS, YDEGEE. The CDR3 totals 19 residues. V lost 0 bases, J lost 1 base, and 22 bases lay in between. The CDR3 nucleotides are TGTGCCAGCAGCTTGGCCTCGTTCTTTTCAGGGGCGGAGAACACTGAAGCTTTCTTT. Translated, it gives CASSLASFFSGAENTEAFF.

The chain employs TRBV19 and TRBJ2-4, with TRBD2 as a possible D gene (7 bases). In germline, CDR1 is LNHDA, CDR2 SQIVND (reference sequence). Trimming took off 7 bases at V and 0 bases at J, with 19 bases between the two ends. The CDR3 loop spans 17 amino acids. The CDR3 spells CASTTWGGPLAKNIQYF. DNA for the CDR3: TGTGCCAGTACCACATGGGGGGGGCCCTTAGCCAAAAACATTCAGTACTTC.

The genes are TRBV30 and TRBJ2-7; 11 bases agree with TRBD2. CDR1 GTSNPN and CDR2 SVGIG come from the germline V gene (reference sequence). The ends lost 1 base at V and 5 bases at J; junction bases unmatched: 4. The CDR3 is 14 residues long. For the CDR3, the DNA is TGTGCCTGGAGTGGGGGACTAGCGGTTAACGAGCAGTACTTC. The encoded protein is CAWSGGLAVNEQYF.

V is TRBV20-1 and J is TRBJ1-1; D might be TRBD1 (5 bases). V was trimmed by 5 bases and J by 6 bases, leaving 7 bases between them. This CDR3 comprises 10 residues. Germline assignment: CDR1 DFQATT and CDR2 SNEGSKA (reference sequence). For the CDR3, the DNA is TGCAGTGCTTCGACAGCTGAAGCTTTCTTT. This sequence encodes CSASTAEAFF.

This chain uses TRBV19 with TRBJ1-2; 9 nucleotides line up with TRBD1. V shed 8 bases and J 3 bases; nucleotides not matched to a gene: 4. CDR3 length equals 13 residues. The germline V gene encodes CDR1 LNHDA and CDR2 SQIVND (reference sequence). CDR3 protein: CASWDRADYGYTF. The CDR3 DNA follows: TGTGCCAGTTGGGACAGGGCGGACTATGGCTACACCTTC.

The gene calls are TRBV4-3 and TRBJ2-2, with a possible D match to TRBD1 (6 bases). Germline V CDR1 and CDR2: LGHNA, YSLEER. This CDR3 has 16 amino acids. The V end lost 0 bases, the J end lost 4 bases, and 12 bases lay between the germline ends. As DNA, the CDR3 is TGCGCCAGCAGCCAAGAGGCAGGGGCGGGCACCGGGGAGCTGTTTTTT. It yields the protein CASSQEAGAGTGELFF.

The chain carries TRBV5-1 and TRBJ2-2, with a tentative D call TRBD2 (6 bases). The germline gives CDR1 SGHRS, CDR2 YFSETQ. V was cut by 4 bases and J by 1 base, with 11 bases left in between. CDR3 size: 15 residues. The CDR3 spells CASSRDSRNTGELFF. The CDR3 bases are TGCGCCAGCAGCCGGGACTCGAGGAACACCGGGGAGCTGTTTTTT.